This entry describes one T cell receptor (beta chain). The CDR3 end is not reached by the read, which stops 3 residues before it; the germline J gene fills it in. Sequencing used immunoSEQ multiplex PCR; TCRdb keeps in-frame clones, though not all of them. The repertoire table contains more than 20,000 clones. The record originates from a study of T cells in women clearing cervical HPV infection. Germline assignment: CDR1 LNHDA and CDR2 SQIVND (reference sequence). There are 16 residues in the CDR3. V shed 3 bases and J shed 1 base, with 15 bases lying between them. Dot-blot hybridization genotyped cervical HPV amplified with MY09/MY11 PCR.

This TCR was sampled from a woman between 18 and 70 years old with a cervical HPV16 infection that either progressed to CIN3+ or cleared (not recorded which). The chain uses TRBV19 and TRBJ1-1, with D possibly matching TRBD1 (6 bases). Sample: blood buffy coat. CDR3 DNA, as far as it was read: TGTGCCAGTAGTATGGGGGCTGGTAGCTGGAACACTGAA. Translation: CASSMGAGSWNTE. The CDR3 in its entirety is CASSMGAGSWNTEAFF.